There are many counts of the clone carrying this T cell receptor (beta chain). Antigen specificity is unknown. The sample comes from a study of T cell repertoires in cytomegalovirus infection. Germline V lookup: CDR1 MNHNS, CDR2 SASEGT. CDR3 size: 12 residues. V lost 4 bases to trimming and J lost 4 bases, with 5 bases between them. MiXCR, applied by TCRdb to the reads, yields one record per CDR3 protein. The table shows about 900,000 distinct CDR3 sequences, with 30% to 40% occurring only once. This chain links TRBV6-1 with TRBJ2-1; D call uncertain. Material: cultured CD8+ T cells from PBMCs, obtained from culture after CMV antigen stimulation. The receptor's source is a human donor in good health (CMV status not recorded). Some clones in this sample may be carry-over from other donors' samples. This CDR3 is CASSGRYNEQFF. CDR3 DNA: TGTGCCAGCAGTGGCCGGTACAATGAGCAGTTCTTC.